The 8 T cell receptor beta chains reported below all come from one sample, sequenced in a study of shared clonotypes between healthy human individuals. Some clones are missing from TCRdb's copy, which holds only in-frame ones; the method was immunoSEQ multiplex PCR. The data contain 2 million to 2.5 million clones, 85% to 95% of them singletons. Sequenced: naive CD4+ T cells from PBMCs. The subset denotes: CD45RA+ positively selected. These receptors were obtained from a man aged 18-30 years in good health. Some clones in this sample may be carry-over from other donors' samples.

This chain joins TRBV5-1 and TRBJ2-7; D is possibly TRBD1 (6 bases). Per the germline V gene, CDR1 is SGHRS and CDR2 is YFSETQ. With 5 bases removed from V and 3 bases from J, the gap between germline ends came to 9 bases. This CDR3 is built from 12 residues. The CDR3 region is CASRDSVYEQYF. The CDR3 DNA follows: TGCGCCAGCAGGGACAGTGTCTACGAGCAGTACTTC.

V gene TRBV19 combines with J gene TRBJ1-5; D may be TRBD1 (6 bases). This CDR3 region has 14 residues. The germline gives CDR1 LNHDA, CDR2 SQIVND (reference sequence). V lost 6 bases and J 6 bases, leaving 15 bases between the germline ends. The CDR3: CASRITGNIQPQHF. In nucleotides, the CDR3 is TGTGCCAGTAGGATCACAGGGAACATTCAGCCCCAGCATTTT.

The chain joins TRBV5-1 to TRBJ2-3, with TRBD2 matching over 10 bases. Germline-derived CDR1 and CDR2 are SGHRS and YFSETQ. The CDR3 runs 18 residues. The junction had 10 bases not matched to a gene; V was cut back by 2 bases and J by 1 base. CDR3 coding DNA: TGCGCCAGCAGCTTTTCGCCAGCGGGAGGGCCGGGCACAGATACGCAGTATTTT. This encodes CASSFSPAGGPGTDTQYF.

The CDR3 loop is CAISEPDRGPGYTF. CDR3 DNA sequence: TGTGCCATCAGTGAGCCGGACAGGGGGCCGGGCTACACCTTC. The chain combines TRBV10-3 with TRBJ1-2, with TRBD1 identical over 11 bases. Germline V lookup: CDR1 ENHRY, CDR2 SYGVKD. V lost 2 bases, J lost 8 bases, and 4 bases stayed unmatched. The CDR3 extends over 14 amino acids.

Only a few counts were recorded for this clone. The chain joins TRBV13 to TRBJ1-1; 9 nucleotides agree with TRBD1. The CDR3 consists of 16 residues. Losses at the gene ends were 6 bases for V and 0 bases for J; bases not matched to a gene: 8. From germline, CDR1 is PRHDT and CDR2 FYEKMQ (reference sequence). The CDR3 DNA reads TGTGCCAGCAGTCGTTTACAGGGGGCTCTGAACACTGAAGCTTTCTTT. It codes for CASSRLQGALNTEAFF. Supplemented by reference TRBV13 and TRBJ1-1, the full variable domain reads AAGVIQSPRHLIKEKRETATLKCYPIPRHDTVYWYQQGPGQDPQFLISFYEKMQSDKGSIPDRFSAQQFSDYHSELNMSSLELGDSALYFCASSRLQGALNTEAFFGQGTRLTVV.

The V gene is TRBV5-1, the J gene TRBJ2-2; 9 positions match TRBD1. Germline V gives CDR1 SGHRS, CDR2 YFSETQ. This CDR3 has 18 residues. With V trimmed by 1 base and J by 5 bases, 12 bases remained unmatched. Here the CDR3 DNA reads TGCGCCAGCAGCTTGTTGTCTTTTGGACAGGGGTCTACCGGGGAGCTGTTTTTT. Amino acid sequence: CASSLLSFGQGSTGELFF.

This chain joins TRBV6-1 and TRBJ2-1; perhaps TRBD2 as D (5 bases). Germline-derived CDR1 and CDR2 are MNHNS and SASEGT. V lost 4 bases, J lost 5 bases, and 15 bases lay in between. The CDR3 loop spans 15 amino acids. The CDR3 nucleotides are TGTGCCAGCAGTGTAACAACCGGACTGAACAATGAGCAGTTCTTC. Translation gives CASSVTTGLNNEQFF.

CDR3 DNA: TGTGCCAGCAGTTCGGACGGACTAGCCGGCCTCGATACGCAGTATTTT. Protein product: CASSSDGLAGLDTQYF. The chain joins TRBV27 to TRBJ2-3; 8 nucleotides line up with TRBD2. V dropped 4 bases and J dropped 6; count of bases not matched to a gene: 12. CDR1 is MNHEY, CDR2 SMNVEV, per germline (reference sequence). The CDR3 consists of 16 residues.